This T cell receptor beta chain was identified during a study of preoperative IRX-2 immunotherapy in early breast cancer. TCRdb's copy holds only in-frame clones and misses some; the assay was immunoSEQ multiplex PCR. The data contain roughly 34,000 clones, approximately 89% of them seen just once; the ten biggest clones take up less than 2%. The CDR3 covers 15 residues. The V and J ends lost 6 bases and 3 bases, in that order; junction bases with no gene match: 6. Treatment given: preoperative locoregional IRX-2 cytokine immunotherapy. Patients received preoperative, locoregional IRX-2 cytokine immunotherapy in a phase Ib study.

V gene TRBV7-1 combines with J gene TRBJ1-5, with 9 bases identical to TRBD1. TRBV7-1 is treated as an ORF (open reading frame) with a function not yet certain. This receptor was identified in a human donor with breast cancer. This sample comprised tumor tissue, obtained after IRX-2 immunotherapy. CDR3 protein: CASRVDRGINQPQHF. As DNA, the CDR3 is TGTGCCAGCAGGGTGGACAGGGGAATCAATCAGCCCCAGCATTTT.